The sequence of this TCR beta chain was determined in a study of siplizumab effects on memory and regulatory T cells. Data came from immunoSEQ multiplex PCR; TCRdb stores just in-frame clones and leaves some out. The sample lists 100,000 to 110,000 clones, 91% occurring once. Study results and caveats: Memory cells seemed less diverse than naive T cells, which seemed major alloresponse contributors. The study did not confirm that proliferating Tregs from siplizumab cultures were suppressive.

For this clone: Its target is unknown.

Sequenced material: CD4+ T cells sorted from blood. The clonotype originates from a human donor in good health.

The CDR3: CASSPDGTNYGYTF. Written as DNA, the CDR3 is TGCGCCAGCAGTCCGGACGGAACTAACTATGGCTACACCTTC. The chain links TRBV5-1 to TRBJ1-2, with D unclear. Germline assignment: CDR1 SGHRS and CDR2 YFSETQ. V lost 5 bases and J 0 bases, leaving 11 bases between the germline ends. The CDR3 runs to 14 residues.